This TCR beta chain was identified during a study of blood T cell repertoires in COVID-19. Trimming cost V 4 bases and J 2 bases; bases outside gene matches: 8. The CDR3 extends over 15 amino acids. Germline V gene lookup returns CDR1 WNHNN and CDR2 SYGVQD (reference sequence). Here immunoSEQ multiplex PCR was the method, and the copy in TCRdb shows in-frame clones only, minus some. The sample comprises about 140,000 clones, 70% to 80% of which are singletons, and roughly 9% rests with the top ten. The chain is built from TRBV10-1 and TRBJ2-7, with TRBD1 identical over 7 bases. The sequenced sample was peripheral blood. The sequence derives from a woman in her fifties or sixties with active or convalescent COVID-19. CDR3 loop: CASSVGDSIPYEQYF. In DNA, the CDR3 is TGCGCCAGCAGTGTCGGGGACAGTATCCCCTACGAGCAGTACTTC.